This TCR beta chain was identified in a study of blood T cells in healthy people across ages. The second PCR ran roughly 7 to 11 cycles with a sample-barcoded 5' primer and J-beta primers. Each of the cDNA molecules was tagged by a template-switch adaptor with 12 random nucleotides. One entry per CDR3 protein results from TCRdb running MiXCR on the 5' RACE reads. The sample lists hundreds of thousands of distinct CDR3 sequences, approximately 29% occurring once. The donors, all healthy, were Caucasians living in Russia, aged roughly 6 to 100. Per the germline V gene, CDR1 is SGHRS and CDR2 is YFSETQ. Germline trimming cut 0 bases from V and 4 bases from J; bases unmatched to any gene: 4. The CDR3 spans 15 residues. General observations from the study: The recorded TCR beta diversity per million T cells decreased in a roughly linear manner with age. Unsorted PBMC input precluded a conclusive naive versus antigen-experienced comparison.

This clonotype appeared many times. Antigen: not known. The clonotype comes from an elderly woman in good health. The sequencing input was blood. The chain recombines TRBV5-1 with TRBJ2-1; 7 bases are shared with TRBD2. The CDR3: CASSLGAGTYNEQFF. The DNA for the CDR3 is TGCGCCAGCAGCTTGGGAGCGGGGACTTACAATGAGCAGTTCTTC.